This T cell receptor beta chain was sequenced in a study of shared clonotypes between healthy human individuals. General study points: Some naive CD4 clonotypes, roughly 5%, turned up in common across a handful of donors.

Germline V CDR1 and CDR2: SNHLY, FYNNEI. The CDR3 covers 15 residues. In regard to this clone: Its antigen is unidentified. One junction end does not reproduce the germline sequence, and a read error may be involved.

Profiling relied on immunoSEQ multiplex PCR, and the TCRdb table lists in-frame clones only, not all of them. The data hold hundreds of thousands of clones, with 74% observed a single time. The chain joins TRBV2 to TRBJ2-5; tentative D call: TRBD1 (5 bases). The source material was memory CD4+ T cells sorted from blood. Noted subset: CD45RA-negative fraction. The TCR originated in a woman under 40 in good health. In DNA form, the CDR3 reads TGTGCCAGCAGAGAAGATAAGGGGATAGGAGATACCCAGTACTTC. It translates to CASREDKGIGDTQYF.